A single T cell receptor (beta chain) is shown here with its context. Seattle's cohort entered during active infection and was followed longitudinally. This sample was included in a study of blood T cell repertoires in COVID-19. Study-wide context: Acute and convalescent COVID-19 samples came from the United States, Italy and Spain.

Per the authors' pipeline: Estimation of nucleated cell counts was performed using reference gene primer amplification. TCRdb keeps only in-frame clones here, not all; method: immunoSEQ multiplex PCR. That table is the source of V, J and clone size, and D and trimming were worked out from the DNA. The repertoire includes approximately 530,000 clones, about 89% of them detected once, and 7.5% to 9% sits in the top ten. Deletions cut 5 bases from V and 4 bases from J, with 14 bases between. CDR3 size: 14 residues. From germline, CDR1 is WSHSY and CDR2 SAAADI. The clonotype originates from a woman aged 50 to 60 with COVID-19, enrolled during active disease. The V call is TRBV10-2, the J call TRBJ1-1, with TRBD1 as a possible D gene (6 bases). What was sequenced was peripheral blood. The CDR3 loop reads CASSTTGLGTEAFF. In DNA form, the CDR3 reads TGCGCCAGCAGTACTACAGGGTTGGGCACTGAAGCTTTCTTT.